The 13 T cell receptor beta chains below all came from one sample that was sequenced in a study of blood T cell repertoires in COVID-19. TCRdb keeps only in-frame clones here, not all; method: immunoSEQ multiplex PCR. The sample has roughly 280,000 clones; around 90% are singletons. Sequenced material: PBMCs or T cells enriched from blood (not recorded which). All receptors derive from a young woman with acute COVID-19.

The V and J genes are TRBV28 and TRBJ1-2; D might be TRBD1 (5 bases). V was pared by 4 bases and J by 3 bases, with 21 bases between. The germline CDR1 and CDR2 sequences are MDHEN and SYDVKM. This CDR3 has 17 residues. As DNA, the CDR3 is TGTGCCAGCAGTTCAGGCGCGGGGGAGAAGAGTTACTATGGCTACACCTTC. This translates into CASSSGAGEKSYYGYTF.

The V and J genes are TRBV6-5 and TRBJ1-2, with a possible D match to TRBD1 (6 bases). V shed 2 bases and J shed 8 bases, with 12 bases lying between them. Germline-derived CDR1 and CDR2 are MNHEY and SVGAGI. CDR3 length: 13 residues. The CDR3 region is CASSYTDQGGYTF. The CDR3, as DNA: TGTGCCAGCAGTTACACCGACCAGGGGGGCTACACCTTC.

This clone was counted once. The chain joins TRBV3-1 (or the pseudogene TRBV3-2) to TRBJ1-2; TRBD1 aligns across 10 bases. After removal of 5 bases from V and 5 bases from J, the junction contained 11 bases not matched to a gene. Germline-derived CDR1 and CDR2 are LGHDT and YNNKEL (reference sequence). The CDR3 totals 16 residues. In DNA form, the CDR3 reads TGTGCCAGCAGCGAGAACGGACAGGGGGTTCCATATGGCTACACCTTC. Residues: CASSENGQGVPYGYTF.

This sequence joins TRBV18 and TRBJ1-3; D is ambiguous. The germline CDR1 and CDR2 sequences are KGHSH and LQKENI. CDR3 length equals 15 residues. V was trimmed by 4 bases and J by 2 bases, leaving 12 bases between them. The CDR3 loop is CASSLGDGTGNTIYF. In DNA, the CDR3 is TGTGCCAGCTCACTAGGCGACGGGACTGGAAACACCATATATTTT.

The chain carries TRBV28 and TRBJ1-1; 11 nucleotides align to TRBD1. The CDR3 length is 18 residues. CDR1 and CDR2 (germline): MDHEN, SYDVKM. Unmatched junction bases numbered 15, after V lost 4 bases and J lost 5 bases. This CDR3 reads CASSSGQGVSLSGTEAFF. The DNA of the CDR3 is TGTGCCAGCAGTTCGGGACAGGGGGTCAGCCTATCGGGAACTGAAGCTTTCTTT.

The chain employs TRBV27 and TRBJ2-5, with TRBD1 matching 11 bases. This CDR3 is built from 15 residues. Germline CDR1 and CDR2: MNHEY and SMNVEV (reference sequence). Trimming cost V 4 bases and J 5 bases; bases outside gene matches: 6. The CDR3 DNA reads TGTGCCAGCAGTTCCGGACAGGGGGCTTGGGAGACCCAGTACTTC. This translates into CASSSGQGAWETQYF.

The genes are TRBV11-1 and TRBJ2-3, with a possible D match to TRBD1 (6 bases). Germline-derived CDR1 and CDR2 are SGHAT and FQDESV (reference sequence). The CDR3 is made up of 15 amino acids. V was shortened by 1 base and J by 0 bases, with 8 bases between the two germline ends. CDR3 bases: TGTGCCAGCAGCTTAGACAGGGAAAGCACAGATACGCAGTATTTT. Translation: CASSLDRESTDTQYF.

V usage is TRBV21-1 and J usage is TRBJ2-1; TRBD2, the table's D call, lacks a check against the DNA. TRBV21-1 is a documented pseudogene. This CDR3 comprises 20 residues. CDR3 sequence (DNA): TGTGCCAGCAGCAAAGACCCCGTAATATCGCTAGCGGGGATTGCGCACGAGCAGTTCTTC. Protein sequence: CASSKDPVISLAGIAHEQFF.

This clone was counted only a few times. The rearrangement joins TRBV6-5 to TRBJ1-1, with TRBD1 identical over 7 bases. Germline-derived CDR1 and CDR2 are MNHEY and SVGAGI. The CDR3 runs 15 residues. V shed 7 bases, J shed 1 base, and the junction held 9 bases outside the gene matches. The CDR3 nucleotides read TGTGCCAGCACGACCGAAAGGACAGGGAACACTGAAGCTTTCTTT. Amino acid sequence: CASTTERTGNTEAFF.

The rearrangement links TRBV2 to TRBJ1-4; weak D call: TRBD1 (6 bases). The CDR3 is made up of 17 amino acids. Germline assignment: CDR1 SNHLY and CDR2 FYNNEI. V lost 1 base and J lost 7, with 19 bases in between. CDR3 amino acids: CASSEEAGGRVGEKLFF. The CDR3 coding sequence is TGTGCCAGCAGTGAAGAGGCTGGGGGCAGGGTGGGTGAAAAACTGTTTTTT.

The J gene is TRBJ1-2, the V gene TRBV29-1, with D possibly being TRBD1 (5 bases). Trimming pared 8 bases from V and 3 bases from J, leaving 13 bases between. Germline-derived CDR1 and CDR2 are SQVTM and ANQGSEA. The CDR3 spans 12 residues. In DNA form, the CDR3 reads TGCAGCACTAAGGACAACTACTATGGCTACACCTTC. The encoded protein is CSTKDNYYGYTF.

Remarks on this clone: Possible read error: a much larger clone is one base away. This sample includes further DNA sequences coding for the same CDR3. The rearrangement joins TRBV6-4 to TRBJ2-3; 10 nucleotides line up with TRBD2. Trimming removed 4 bases from V and 1 base from J; junction bases left unmatched: 2. Germline CDR1 is MRHNA and CDR2 is SNTAGT. The CDR3 sequence is 15 residues long. The CDR3, as DNA: TGTGCCAGCAGTGCCGGGACTAGCGGCACAGATACGCAGTATTTT. As protein: CASSAGTSGTDTQYF.

The chain has TRBV3-1 (or the pseudogene TRBV3-2) and TRBJ2-1; 7 positions match TRBD2. CDR1 and CDR2 (germline): LGHDT, YNNKEL (reference sequence). The CDR3 runs to 16 residues. V dropped 2 bases and J dropped 0; count of bases not matched to a gene: 4. CDR3 amino acids: CASSQNSGPSYNEQFF. CDR3 DNA: TGTGCCAGCAGCCAAAATAGCGGGCCCTCCTACAATGAGCAGTTCTTC.